This T cell receptor beta chain was sequenced during a study of neoadjuvant anti-PD-1 for oral cavity cancer. There are a few counts of this clone. Six replicates per PBMC sample, mostly from roughly 490 ng of genomic DNA. The table came from immunoSEQ multiplex PCR; TCRdb's copy has only in-frame clones and leaves some out. The top ten clones hold approximately 2.4% of a sample with about 15,000 clones, 60% to 65% of them seen once. Trimming stripped 2 bases from V and 4 bases from J, with 11 bases between. This CDR3 region has 14 residues. Germline V gene lookup returns CDR1 ENHRY and CDR2 SYGVKD. These newly diagnosed stage II-IVA oral cavity squamous cell carcinoma patients had no prior systemic or radiation treatment. The patients had HPV-negative, locally advanced oral cavity squamous cell carcinoma. Blood cells were analyzed directly, without culture or expansion.

Sequenced material: PBMCs, taken before nivolumab (anti-PD-1) treatment. This TCR was sampled from a person aged 35-79 years with oral cavity squamous cell carcinoma. The chain has TRBV10-3 and TRBJ1-2; tentative D call: TRBD1 (5 bases). The CDR3 sequence: CAISERGGTYGYTF. In DNA, the CDR3 is TGTGCCATCAGTGAGCGCGGTGGGACCTATGGCTACACCTTC.